Listed here is a single T cell receptor (beta chain). Losses at the gene ends were 5 bases for V and 7 bases for J; bases not matched to a gene: 10. The CDR3 extends over 15 amino acids. Germline-derived CDR1 and CDR2 are LNHDA and SQIVND (reference sequence). These data are taken from a study of cytomegalovirus exposure and HLA in healthy donors. Study-level background: Of all 400 or so donors who were genotyped, roughly 81% belonged to the Caucasian-associated ancestry cluster.

Use of 60 Vbeta and 13 Jbeta primers characterized the PCR. The table came from immunoSEQ multiplex PCR; TCRdb's copy has only in-frame clones and leaves some out. The data contain a few hundred thousand clones, 70% to 90% of them seen just once; the ten biggest clones take up about 3%. What was sequenced was PBMCs. The chain combines TRBV19 with TRBJ1-4; TRBD1 matches 7 bases. This clonotype originated in a man aged 30-40 years in good health and CMV-seronegative. CDR3 coding DNA: TGTGCCAGTAGTCTACAGGGGCGGATCTCTGAAAAACTGTTTTTT. This codes for CASSLQGRISEKLFF.